The source of this TCR beta chain is a study of CD8 T cells in ankylosing spondylitis. Overall study findings and caveats: Clones tied to disease were said to be significantly enriched in matched ankylosing spondylitis synovial fluid. Apparently characteristic of ankylosing spondylitis blood was a TCR beta motif (about 8 highly homologous variants).

This clonotype was counted only a few times. The antigen is undetermined. Quantitative 5'-RACE with molecular barcodes was used to make the TCR beta libraries. TCRdb used MiXCR to reprocess the 5' RACE reads, holding one entry per CDR3 protein. The table records approximately 400,000 distinct CDR3 sequences, roughly a sixth of them present only once. Per germline, CDR1 DFQATT and CDR2 SNEGSKA (reference sequence). This CDR3 has 13 amino acids. Trimming cost V 5 bases and J 1 base, with 11 bases left between them. The origin of this receptor is a male donor with ankylosing spondylitis. Sequencing input: blood, either unsorted or a sorted T cell fraction (not recorded which). V and J are TRBV20-1 and TRBJ1-1; D is ambiguous. CDR3 nucleotides: TGCAGTGCTCACCCGGGAGGGAACACTGAAGCTTTCTTT. Translated: CSAHPGGNTEAFF.